This T cell receptor beta chain was captured by sequencing in a study of T cell repertoires in cytomegalovirus infection. This clonotype has a handful of counts. Trimming pared 6 bases from V and 4 bases from J, leaving 18 bases between. There are 14 residues in the CDR3. Per germline, CDR1 DFQATT and CDR2 SNEGSKA (reference sequence). TCRdb called the reads again in MiXCR, with one record for every CDR3 protein. The data hold fewer than 350,000 distinct CDR3 sequences, with over 7.5% observed a single time. The receptor comes from a human donor in good health (CMV status not recorded). Some clones in this sample may be carry-over from other donors' samples. The chain recombines TRBV20-1 with TRBJ1-1; possibly TRBD1 for D (6 bases). The sequenced material came from PBMCs. CDR3 DNA: TGCAGTGCCCCCGGGGGGGCAGGACGCACTGAAGCTTTCTTT. This translates into CSAPGGAGRTEAFF.